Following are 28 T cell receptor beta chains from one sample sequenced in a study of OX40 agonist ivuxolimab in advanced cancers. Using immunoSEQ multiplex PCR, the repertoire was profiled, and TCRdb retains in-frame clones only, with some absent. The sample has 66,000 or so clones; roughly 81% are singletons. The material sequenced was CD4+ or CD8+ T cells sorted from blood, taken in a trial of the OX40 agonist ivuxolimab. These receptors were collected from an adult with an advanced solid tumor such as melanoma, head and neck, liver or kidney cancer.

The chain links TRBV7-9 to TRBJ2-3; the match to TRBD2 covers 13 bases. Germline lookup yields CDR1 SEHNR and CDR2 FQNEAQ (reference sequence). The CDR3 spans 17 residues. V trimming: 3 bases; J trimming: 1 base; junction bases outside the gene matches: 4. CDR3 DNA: TGTGCCAGCAGCTTCTCCGGGACTAGCGGGGGCACAGATACGCAGTATTTT. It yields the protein CASSFSGTSGGTDTQYF.

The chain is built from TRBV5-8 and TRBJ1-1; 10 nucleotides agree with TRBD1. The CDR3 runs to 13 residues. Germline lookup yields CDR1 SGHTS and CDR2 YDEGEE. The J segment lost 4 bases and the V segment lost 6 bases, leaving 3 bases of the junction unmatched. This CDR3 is CASNRDRGTEAFF. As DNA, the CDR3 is TGTGCCAGCAACCGGGACAGGGGCACTGAAGCTTTCTTT.

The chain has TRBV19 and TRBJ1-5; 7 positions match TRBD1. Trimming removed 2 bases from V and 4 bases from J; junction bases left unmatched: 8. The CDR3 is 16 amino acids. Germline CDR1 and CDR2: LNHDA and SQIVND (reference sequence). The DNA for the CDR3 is TGTGCCAGTAGTATAACGGACAGGTCCCTGAATCAGCCCCAGCATTTT. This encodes CASSITDRSLNQPQHF.

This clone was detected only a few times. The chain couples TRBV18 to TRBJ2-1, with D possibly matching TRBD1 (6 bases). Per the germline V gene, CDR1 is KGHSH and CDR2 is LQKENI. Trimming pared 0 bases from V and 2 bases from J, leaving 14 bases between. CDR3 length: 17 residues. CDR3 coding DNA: TGTGCCAGCTCACCACCGTTGGCAGGGGCTGCCTACAATGAGCAGTTCTTC. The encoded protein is CASSPPLAGAAYNEQFF.

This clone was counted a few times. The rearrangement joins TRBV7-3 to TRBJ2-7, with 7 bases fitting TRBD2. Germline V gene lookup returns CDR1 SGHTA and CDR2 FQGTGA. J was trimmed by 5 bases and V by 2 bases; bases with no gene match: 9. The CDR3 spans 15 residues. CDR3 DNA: TGTGCCAGCAGCTTAGACGGCGGGAGTCTTGACGAGCAGTACTTC. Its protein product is CASSLDGGSLDEQYF. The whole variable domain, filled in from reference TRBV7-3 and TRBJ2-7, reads GAGVSQTPSNKVTEKGKYVELRCDPISGHTALYWYRQSLGQGPEFLIYFQGTGAADDSGLPNDRFFAVRPEGSVSTLKIQRTERGDSAVYLCASSLDGGSLDEQYFGPGTRLTVT.

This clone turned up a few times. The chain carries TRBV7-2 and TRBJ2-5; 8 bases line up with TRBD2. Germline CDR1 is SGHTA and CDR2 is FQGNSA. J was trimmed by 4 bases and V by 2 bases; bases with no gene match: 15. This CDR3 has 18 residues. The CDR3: CASSLFKGRREERETQYF. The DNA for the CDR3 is TGTGCCAGCAGCTTATTCAAGGGGAGGCGGGAGGAGCGAGAGACCCAGTACTTC.

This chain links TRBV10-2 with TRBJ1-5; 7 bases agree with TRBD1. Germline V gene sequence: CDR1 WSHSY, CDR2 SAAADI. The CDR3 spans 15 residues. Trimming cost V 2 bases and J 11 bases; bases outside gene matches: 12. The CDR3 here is CASSESGQVGSAQHF. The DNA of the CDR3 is TGCGCCAGCAGTGAGAGCGGACAGGTTGGATCAGCCCAGCATTTT.

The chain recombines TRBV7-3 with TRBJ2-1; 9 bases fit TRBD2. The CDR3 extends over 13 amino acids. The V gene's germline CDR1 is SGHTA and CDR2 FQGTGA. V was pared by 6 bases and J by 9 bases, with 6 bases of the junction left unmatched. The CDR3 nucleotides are TGTGCCAGCAGTGGCTTAGCGGGAGTTGAGCAGTTCTTC. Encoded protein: CASSGLAGVEQFF.

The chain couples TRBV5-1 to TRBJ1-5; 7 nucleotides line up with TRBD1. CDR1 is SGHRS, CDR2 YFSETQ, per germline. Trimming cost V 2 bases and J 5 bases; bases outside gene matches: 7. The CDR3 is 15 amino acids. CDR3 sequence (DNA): TGCGCCAGCAGCTTCGGCAGGGGGTCGGATCAGCCCCAGCATTTT. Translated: CASSFGRGSDQPQHF.

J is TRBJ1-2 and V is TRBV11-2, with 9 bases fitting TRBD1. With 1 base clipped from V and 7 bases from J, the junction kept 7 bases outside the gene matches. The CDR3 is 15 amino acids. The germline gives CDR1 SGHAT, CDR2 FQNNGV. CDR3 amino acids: CASSLVPRTGVGYTF. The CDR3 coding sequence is TGTGCCAGCAGCTTAGTCCCCAGGACAGGGGTTGGCTACACCTTC.

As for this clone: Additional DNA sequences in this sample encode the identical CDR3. The CDR3 loop reads CASSLDGRANYGYTF. CDR3 bases: TGCGCCAGCAGCTTGGACGGCAGGGCAAACTATGGCTACACCTTC. The rearrangement links TRBV5-1 to TRBJ1-2, with D perhaps TRBD1 (5 bases). The germline V and J ends were trimmed by 0 bases and 2 bases, with 11 bases remaining between them. Looked up from germline, CDR1 is SGHRS and CDR2 is YFSETQ. The CDR3 covers 15 residues.

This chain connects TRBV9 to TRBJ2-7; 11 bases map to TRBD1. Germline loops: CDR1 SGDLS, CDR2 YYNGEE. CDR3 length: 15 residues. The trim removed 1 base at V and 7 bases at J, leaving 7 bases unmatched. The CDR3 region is CASSVSGTGGLEQYF. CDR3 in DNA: TGTGCCAGCAGCGTAAGTGGGACAGGGGGTTTGGAGCAGTACTTC.

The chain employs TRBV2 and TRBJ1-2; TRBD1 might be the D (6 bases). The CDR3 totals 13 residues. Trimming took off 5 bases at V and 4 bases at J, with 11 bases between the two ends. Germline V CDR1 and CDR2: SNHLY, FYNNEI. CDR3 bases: TGTGCCAGCAGTACAGGGAGGAGCTATGGCTACACCTTC. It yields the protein CASSTGRSYGYTF. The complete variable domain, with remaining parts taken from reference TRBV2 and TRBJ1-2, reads EPEVTQTPSHQVTQMGQEVILRCVPISNHLYFYWYRQILGQKVEFLVSFYNNEISEKSEIFDDQFSVERPDGSNFTLKIRSTKLEDSAMYFCASSTGRSYGYTFGSGTRLTVV.

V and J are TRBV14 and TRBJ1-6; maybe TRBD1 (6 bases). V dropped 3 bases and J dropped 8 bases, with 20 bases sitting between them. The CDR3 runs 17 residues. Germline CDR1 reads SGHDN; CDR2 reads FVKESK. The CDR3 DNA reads TGTGCCAGCAGCCACATGGTCCGGGGGCGAGGAGATTCACCCCTCCACTTT. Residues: CASSHMVRGRGDSPLHF.

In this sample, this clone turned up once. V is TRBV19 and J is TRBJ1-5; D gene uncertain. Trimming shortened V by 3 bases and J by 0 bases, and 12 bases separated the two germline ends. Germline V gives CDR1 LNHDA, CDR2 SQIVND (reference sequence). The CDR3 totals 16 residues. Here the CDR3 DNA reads TGTGCCAGTAGTATCGGCAGGACGGATAGCAATCAGCCCCAGCATTTT. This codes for CASSIGRTDSNQPQHF.

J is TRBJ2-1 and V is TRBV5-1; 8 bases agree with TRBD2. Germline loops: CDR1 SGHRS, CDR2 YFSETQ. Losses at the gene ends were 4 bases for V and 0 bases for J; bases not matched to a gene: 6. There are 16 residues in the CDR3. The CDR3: CASSELAASSYNEQFF. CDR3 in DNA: TGCGCCAGCAGCGAACTAGCGGCTAGCTCCTACAATGAGCAGTTCTTC.

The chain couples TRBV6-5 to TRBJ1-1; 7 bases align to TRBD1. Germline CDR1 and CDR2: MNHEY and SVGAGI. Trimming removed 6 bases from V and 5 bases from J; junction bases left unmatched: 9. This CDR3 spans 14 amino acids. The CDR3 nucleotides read TGTGCCAGCAGGGAAGGGGGCGAGGGGACTGAAGCTTTCTTT. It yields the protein CASREGGEGTEAFF.

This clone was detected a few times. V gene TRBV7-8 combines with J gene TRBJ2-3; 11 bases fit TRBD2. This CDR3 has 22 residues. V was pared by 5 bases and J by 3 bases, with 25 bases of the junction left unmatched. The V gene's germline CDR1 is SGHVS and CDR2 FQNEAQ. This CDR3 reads CASSQRTGQLAGASRETDTQYF. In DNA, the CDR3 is TGTGCCAGCAGCCAACGGACAGGCCAACTAGCGGGAGCTAGCCGGGAAACAGATACGCAGTATTTT.

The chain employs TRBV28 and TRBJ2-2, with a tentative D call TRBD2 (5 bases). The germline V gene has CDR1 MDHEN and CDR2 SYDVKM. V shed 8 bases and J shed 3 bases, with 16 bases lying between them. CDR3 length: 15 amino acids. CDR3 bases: TGTGCCAGCGTATCGCGTTCCGGGGACACCGGGGAGCTGTTTTTT. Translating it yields CASVSRSGDTGELFF.

CDR3 sequence (DNA): TGTGCCAGCAGACCTTCAGGGGGCGGCGGGTTTTACGAGCAGTACTTC. Encoded protein: CASRPSGGGGFYEQYF. The chain uses TRBV6-6 and TRBJ2-7; 8 bases are shared with TRBD1. This CDR3 spans 16 amino acids. CDR1 and CDR2 from the germline V gene are MNHNY and SVGAGI (reference sequence). Trimming cost V 6 bases and J 4 bases; bases outside gene matches: 14.

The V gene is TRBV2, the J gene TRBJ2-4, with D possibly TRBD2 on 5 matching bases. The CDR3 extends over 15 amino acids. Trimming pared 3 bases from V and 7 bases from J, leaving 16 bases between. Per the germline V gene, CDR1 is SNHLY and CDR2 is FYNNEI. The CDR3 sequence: CASSDVGIAENIQYF. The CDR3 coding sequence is TGTGCCAGCAGTGATGTCGGGATAGCCGAGAACATTCAGTACTTC.

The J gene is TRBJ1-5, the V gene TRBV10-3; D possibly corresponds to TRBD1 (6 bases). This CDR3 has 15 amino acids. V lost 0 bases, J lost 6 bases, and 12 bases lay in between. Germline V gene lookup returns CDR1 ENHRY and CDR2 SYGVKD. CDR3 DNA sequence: TGTGCCATCAGTGAGTCATCTGGGGGCACTCAGCCCCAGCATTTT. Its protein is CAISESSGGTQPQHF.

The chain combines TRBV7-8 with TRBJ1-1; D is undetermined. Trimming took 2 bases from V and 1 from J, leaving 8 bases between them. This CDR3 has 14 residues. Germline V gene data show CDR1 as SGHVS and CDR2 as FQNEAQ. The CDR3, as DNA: TGTGCCAGCAGCTTAATAGTAGGGAACACTGAAGCTTTCTTT. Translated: CASSLIVGNTEAFF.

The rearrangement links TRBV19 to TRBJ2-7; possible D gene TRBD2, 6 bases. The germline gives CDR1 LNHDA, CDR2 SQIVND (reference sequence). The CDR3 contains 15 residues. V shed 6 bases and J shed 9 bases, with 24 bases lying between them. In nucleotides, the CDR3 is TGTGCCAGTAGCCGCGGGACTTCCCGCTACGAGGGGCAGTACTTC. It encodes CASSRGTSRYEGQYF.

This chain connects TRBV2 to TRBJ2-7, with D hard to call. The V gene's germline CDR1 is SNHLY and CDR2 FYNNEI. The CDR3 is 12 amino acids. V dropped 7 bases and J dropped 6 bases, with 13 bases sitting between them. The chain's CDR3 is CASILTPGEQYF. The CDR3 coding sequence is TGTGCCAGCATTTTGACTCCTGGCGAGCAGTACTTC. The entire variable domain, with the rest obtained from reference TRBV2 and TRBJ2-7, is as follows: EPEVTQTPSHQVTQMGQEVILRCVPISNHLYFYWYRQILGQKVEFLVSFYNNEISEKSEIFDDQFSVERPDGSNFTLKIRSTKLEDSAMYFCASILTPGEQYFGPGTRLTVT.

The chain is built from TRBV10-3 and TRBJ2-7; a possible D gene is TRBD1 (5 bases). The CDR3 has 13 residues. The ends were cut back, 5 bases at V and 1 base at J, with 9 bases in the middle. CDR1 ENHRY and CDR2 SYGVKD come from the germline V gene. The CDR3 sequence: CAISRDSSYEQYF. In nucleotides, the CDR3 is TGTGCCATCAGTAGAGACAGTTCCTACGAGCAGTACTTC.

The CDR3 DNA reads TGTGCCAGCAGTTATAACACAGGGTCCGGGGATACGCAGTATTTT. This translates into CASSYNTGSGDTQYF. The rearrangement joins TRBV6-5 to TRBJ2-3; D may be TRBD1 (6 bases). Trimming pared 3 bases from V and 6 bases from J, leaving 16 bases between. Germline V lookup: CDR1 MNHEY, CDR2 SVGAGI. The CDR3 is 15 amino acids.

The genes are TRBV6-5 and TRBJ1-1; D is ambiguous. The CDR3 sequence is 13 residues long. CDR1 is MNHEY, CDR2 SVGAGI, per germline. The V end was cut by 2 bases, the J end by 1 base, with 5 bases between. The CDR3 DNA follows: TGTGCCAGCAGTTACGGCGAGAACACTGAAGCTTTCTTT. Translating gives CASSYGENTEAFF.